This TCR beta chain is from a study of CD8+ T cells in alopecia areata. Described treatment: oral pan-JAK inhibitor, 5-10 mg twice daily. Sequencing relied on a cDNA template that was reverse transcribed from extracted RNA. The data were produced by immunoSEQ multiplex PCR, yet TCRdb's version contains in-frame clones alone and is incomplete. This sample carries under 350,000 clones, 58% of them seen once, and the ten largest clones take around 1.7%. The TCR comes from a human donor with alopecia areata. The sequencing used CD4+ T cells sorted from blood, collected at week 24, from a patient treated with tofacitinib.

The CDR3 sequence is CASNRAGEQYF. The CDR3 region has the DNA TGTGCCAGCAACAGGGCAGGCGAGCAGTACTTC. The chain joins TRBV6-6 to TRBJ2-7, with a possible D match to TRBD1 (6 bases). Between the trimmed V and J ends, which lost 7 bases and 6 bases, there was a span of 10 bases. Germline assignment: CDR1 MNHNY and CDR2 SVGAGI (reference sequence). This CDR3 is built from 11 residues.